This entry features one T cell receptor (beta chain) sequence. TCRdb's table, derived via immunoSEQ multiplex PCR, lists solely in-frame clones and lacks some. Among about 77,000 clones, more than 75% were seen once, and the ten largest hold 5.5% to 8%. The data are from a study of OX40 agonist ivuxolimab in advanced cancers. The CDR3 contains 14 residues. Germline loops: CDR1 GTSNPN, CDR2 SVGIG (reference sequence). Trimming left V 4 bases short and J 7 bases short, with 19 bases between. This sample comprised CD4+ or CD8+ T cells sorted from blood, obtained in a trial of the OX40 agonist ivuxolimab. The TCR comes from an adult with an advanced solid tumor such as melanoma, head and neck, liver or kidney cancer. The rearrangement uses TRBV30 and TRBJ1-2, with D hard to call. DNA of the CDR3: TGTGCCTGGACTTTTACGGACCGAGGGTCTGGCTACACCTTC. Translating gives CAWTFTDRGSGYTF.